This T cell receptor beta chain is from a study of spatial heterogeneity in lung cancer. V shed 3 bases and J shed 8 bases, with 16 bases lying between them. This CDR3 contains 13 residues. CDR1 is DFQATT, CDR2 SNEGSKA, per germline (reference sequence). TCRdb redid the calling of the 5' RACE reads with MiXCR, one entry per CDR3 protein. The data hold 95,000 to 130,000 distinct CDR3 sequences, with roughly an eighth observed a single time. This clonotype was seen a few times. The sample's time point: blood at routine non-recurrence follow-up after resection. TCRs were sequenced from unsorted whole RNA of tumor, nontumor lung or PBMC.

Here the sequenced sample was PBMCs, taken at follow-up. This chain uses TRBV20-1 with TRBJ1-1; TRBD1 might be the D (6 bases). This TCR derives from a male donor with early-stage non-small cell lung cancer. CDR3 sequence reads: CSASHGGAREAFF. CDR3 coding DNA: TGCAGTGCTAGCCATGGGGGGGCGAGGGAAGCTTTCTTT.